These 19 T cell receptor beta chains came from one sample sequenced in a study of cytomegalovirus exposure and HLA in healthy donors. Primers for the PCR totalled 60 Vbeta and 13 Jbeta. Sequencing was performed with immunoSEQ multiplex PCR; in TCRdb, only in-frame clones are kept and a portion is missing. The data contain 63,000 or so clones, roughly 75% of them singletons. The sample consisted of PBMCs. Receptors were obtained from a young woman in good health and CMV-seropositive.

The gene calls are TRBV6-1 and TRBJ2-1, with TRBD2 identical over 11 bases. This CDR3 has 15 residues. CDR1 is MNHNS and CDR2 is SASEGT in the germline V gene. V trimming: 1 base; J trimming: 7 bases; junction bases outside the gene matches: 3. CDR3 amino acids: CASSEGLAGGNEQFF. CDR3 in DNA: TGTGCCAGCAGTGAAGGGCTAGCGGGAGGAAATGAGCAGTTCTTC.

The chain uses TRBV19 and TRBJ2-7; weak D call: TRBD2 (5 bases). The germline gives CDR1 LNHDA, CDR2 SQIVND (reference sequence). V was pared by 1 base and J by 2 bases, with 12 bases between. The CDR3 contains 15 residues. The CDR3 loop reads CASSIGSGNTYEQYF. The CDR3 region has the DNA TGTGCCAGTAGTATAGGGAGCGGAAACACCTACGAGCAGTACTTC.

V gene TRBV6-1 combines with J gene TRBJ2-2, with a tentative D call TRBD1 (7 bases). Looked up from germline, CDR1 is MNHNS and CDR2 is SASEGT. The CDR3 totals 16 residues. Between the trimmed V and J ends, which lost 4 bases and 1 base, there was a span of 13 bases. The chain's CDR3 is CASSGGTAGNTGELFF. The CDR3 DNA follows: TGTGCCAGCAGTGGTGGGACAGCGGGGAACACCGGGGAGCTGTTTTTT.

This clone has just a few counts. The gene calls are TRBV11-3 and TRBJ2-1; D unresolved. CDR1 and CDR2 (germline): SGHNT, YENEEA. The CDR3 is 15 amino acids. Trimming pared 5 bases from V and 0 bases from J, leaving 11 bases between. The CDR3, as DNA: TGTGCCAGCAGCCCCCGGTTCTCCTCCTACAATGAGCAGTTCTTC. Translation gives CASSPRFSSYNEQFF.

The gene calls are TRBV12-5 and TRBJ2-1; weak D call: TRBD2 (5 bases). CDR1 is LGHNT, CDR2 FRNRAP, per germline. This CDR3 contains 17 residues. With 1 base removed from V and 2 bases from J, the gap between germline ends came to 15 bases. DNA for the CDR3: TGTGCTAGTGGTTTGGAAAAGGGCGGGCCTACCTACAATGAGCAGTTCTTC. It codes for CASGLEKGGPTYNEQFF. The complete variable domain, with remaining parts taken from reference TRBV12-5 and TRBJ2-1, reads DARVTQTPRHKVTEMGQEVTMRCQPILGHNTVFWYRQTMMQGLELLAYFRNRAPLDDSGMPKDRFSAEMPDATLATLKIQPSEPRDSAVYFCASGLEKGGPTYNEQFFGPGTRLTVL.

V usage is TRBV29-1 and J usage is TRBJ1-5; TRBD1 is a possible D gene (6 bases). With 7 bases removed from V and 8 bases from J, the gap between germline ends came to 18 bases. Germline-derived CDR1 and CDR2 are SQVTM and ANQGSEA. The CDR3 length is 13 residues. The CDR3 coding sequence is TGCAGCGCCGCGGACAGCCGCGCTGAGCCCCAGCATTTT. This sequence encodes CSAADSRAEPQHF.

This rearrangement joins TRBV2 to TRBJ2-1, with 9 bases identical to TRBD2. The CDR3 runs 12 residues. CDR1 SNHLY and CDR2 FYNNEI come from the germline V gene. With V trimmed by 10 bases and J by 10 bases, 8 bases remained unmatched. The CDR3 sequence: CANEGTSREQFF. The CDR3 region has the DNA TGTGCCAACGAGGGGACTAGCAGAGAGCAGTTCTTC.

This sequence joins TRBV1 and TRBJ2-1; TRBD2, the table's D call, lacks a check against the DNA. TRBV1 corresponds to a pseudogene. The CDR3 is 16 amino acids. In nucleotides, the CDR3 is TGCACCAGCAGCCAAGATTTACTAGCGGCCTACAATGAGCAGTTCTTC. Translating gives CTSSQDLLAAYNEQFF.

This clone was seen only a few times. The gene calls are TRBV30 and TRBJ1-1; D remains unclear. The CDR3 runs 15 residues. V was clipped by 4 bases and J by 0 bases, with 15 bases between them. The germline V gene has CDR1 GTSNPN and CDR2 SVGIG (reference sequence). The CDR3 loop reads CAWNSDGLMNTEAFF. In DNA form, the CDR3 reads TGTGCCTGGAATTCGGACGGACTGATGAACACTGAAGCTTTCTTT.

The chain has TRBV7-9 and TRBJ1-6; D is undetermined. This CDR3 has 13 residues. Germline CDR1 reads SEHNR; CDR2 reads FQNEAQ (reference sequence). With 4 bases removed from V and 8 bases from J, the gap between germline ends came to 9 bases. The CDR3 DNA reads TGTGCCAGCAGCTCCTCGGTGGATTCACCCCTCCACTTT. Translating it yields CASSSSVDSPLHF.

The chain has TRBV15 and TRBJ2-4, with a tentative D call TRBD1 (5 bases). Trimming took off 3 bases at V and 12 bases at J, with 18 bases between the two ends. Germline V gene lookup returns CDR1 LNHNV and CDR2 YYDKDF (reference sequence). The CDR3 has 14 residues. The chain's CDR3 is CATSRATLLGHQYF. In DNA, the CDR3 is TGTGCCACCAGCAGGGCTACCCTCCTCGGACATCAGTACTTC.

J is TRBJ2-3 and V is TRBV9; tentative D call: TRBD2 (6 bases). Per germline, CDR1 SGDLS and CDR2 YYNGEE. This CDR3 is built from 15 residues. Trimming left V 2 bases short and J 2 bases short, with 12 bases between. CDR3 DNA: TGTGCCAGCAGCGTCCGGGCGGGATTCACAGATACGCAGTATTTT. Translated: CASSVRAGFTDTQYF.

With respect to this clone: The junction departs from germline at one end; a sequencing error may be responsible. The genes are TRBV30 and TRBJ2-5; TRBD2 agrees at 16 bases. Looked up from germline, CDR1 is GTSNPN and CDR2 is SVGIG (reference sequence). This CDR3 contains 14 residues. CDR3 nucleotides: TGTGCCTGGAGGGGACTAGCGGGAGGGGAGACCCGGTACTTC. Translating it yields CAWRGLAGGETRYF.

CDR3 nucleotide sequence: TGTGCCAGCTCACCACCTCCCAGGCAGGGCGGCTATGGCTACACCTTC. Translating gives CASSPPPRQGGYGYTF. The chain employs TRBV18 and TRBJ1-2; possible D gene TRBD1, 5 bases. Per the germline V gene, CDR1 is KGHSH and CDR2 is LQKENI. Trimming removed 0 bases at V and 4 bases at J, with 15 bases between. CDR3 length: 16 amino acids.

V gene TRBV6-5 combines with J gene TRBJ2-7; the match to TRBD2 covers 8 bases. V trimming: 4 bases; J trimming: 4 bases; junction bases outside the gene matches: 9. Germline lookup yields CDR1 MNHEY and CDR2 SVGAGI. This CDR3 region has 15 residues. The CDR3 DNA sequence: TGTGCCAGCAGTTCCCCGGGGGGGGGCAGGTACGAGCAGTACTTC. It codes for CASSSPGGGRYEQYF.

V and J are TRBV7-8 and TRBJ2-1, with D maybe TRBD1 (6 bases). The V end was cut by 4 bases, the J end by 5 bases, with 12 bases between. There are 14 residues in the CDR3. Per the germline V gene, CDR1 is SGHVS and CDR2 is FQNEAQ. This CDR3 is CASSYIQGNNEQFF. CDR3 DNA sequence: TGTGCCAGCAGCTACATTCAGGGGAACAATGAGCAGTTCTTC.

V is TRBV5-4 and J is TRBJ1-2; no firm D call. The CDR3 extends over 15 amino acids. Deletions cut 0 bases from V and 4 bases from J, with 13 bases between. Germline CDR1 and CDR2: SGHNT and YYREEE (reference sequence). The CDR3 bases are TGTGCCAGCAGCTTGGATGCCGGAGCATCCTATGGCTACACCTTC. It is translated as CASSLDAGASYGYTF.

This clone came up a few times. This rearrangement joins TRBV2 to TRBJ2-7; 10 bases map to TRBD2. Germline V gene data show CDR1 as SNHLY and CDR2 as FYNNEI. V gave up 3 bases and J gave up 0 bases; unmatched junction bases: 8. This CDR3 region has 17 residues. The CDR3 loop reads CASSDARLAGISYEQYF. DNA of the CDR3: TGTGCCAGCAGTGACGCCCGACTAGCGGGTATCTCCTACGAGCAGTACTTC.

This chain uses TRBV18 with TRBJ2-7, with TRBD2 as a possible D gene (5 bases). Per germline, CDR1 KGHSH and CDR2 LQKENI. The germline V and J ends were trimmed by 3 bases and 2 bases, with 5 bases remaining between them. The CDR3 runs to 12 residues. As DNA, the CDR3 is TGTGCCAGCTCACCCGGGGCCTACGAGCAGTACTTC. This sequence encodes CASSPGAYEQYF.